This T cell receptor (beta chain) was documented in a study of beta chain features in type 1 diabetes. V shed 4 bases and J 2 bases; nucleotides not matched to a gene: 4. Germline V gene lookup returns CDR1 MGHDK and CDR2 SYGVNS. This CDR3 has 15 residues. The isolated RNA, all of it, was reverse transcribed, so expressed TCRB transcripts were what got sequenced. TCRdb's table, derived via immunoSEQ multiplex PCR, lists solely in-frame clones and lacks some. The table has a few hundred thousand clones, roughly 31% seen once; the top ten hold almost 0.065%. In its sample, this clone was seen a few times. Staining for CD45RO/CCR7/CD25/CD127/CD95/CD27 allowed sorting of CD4+ naive, central memory, regulatory and stem cell-like memory cells.

The TCR sequence derives from a man between 18 and 29 years old in good health. Material for sequencing was naive CD4+ T cells from blood. The chain recombines TRBV25-1 with TRBJ2-3; TRBD1 matches 9 bases. CDR3 residues: CASSGTGGLTDTQYF. The DNA for the CDR3 is TGTGCCAGCAGTGGAACAGGGGGCCTCACAGATACGCAGTATTTT. Full variable domain (rest looked up from reference TRBV25-1 and TRBJ2-3): EADIYQTPRYLVIGTGKKITLECSQTMGHDKMYWYQQDPGMELHLIHYSYGVNSTEKGDLSSESTVSRIRTEHFPLTLESARPSHTSQYLCASSGTGGLTDTQYFGPGTRLTVL.